This record looks at one T cell receptor beta chain sequence and its context. CDR1 is SGDLS and CDR2 is YYNGEE in the germline V gene. Trimming pared 1 base from V and 0 bases from J, leaving 8 bases between. The CDR3 consists of 15 residues. Some clones are missing from TCRdb's copy, which holds only in-frame ones; the method was immunoSEQ multiplex PCR. The profile shows approximately 670,000 clones, 70% to 90% of them singletons. This sample is part of a study of blood T cell repertoires in COVID-19. The clonotype originates from a woman aged 18-30 years with acute or convalescent COVID-19. Input material: peripheral blood. The chain recombines TRBV9 with TRBJ1-3; perhaps TRBD1 as D (5 bases). Written as DNA, the CDR3 is TGTGCCAGCAGCGTACAGGGCGCCTCTGGAAACACCATATATTTT. It yields the protein CASSVQGASGNTIYF.